This TCR beta chain was profiled in a study of T cell responses to AZD1222 COVID-19 vaccine (dated by TCRdb to the early 2020s). Study-level background: AZD1222 recipients whose second dose came at about 4 weeks and those whose second dose came at about 12 weeks were combined into one group, since spike-specific TCR depth and breadth did not differ between the two schedules. A total of over 230 trial participants underwent TCR sequencing, of whom 207 received two doses of AZD1222 and some 26 received two doses of the MenACWY control vaccine. Trial participants were enrolled by age into 18-55, 56-69 and 70-plus year subgroups, with about 150, 28 and 57 TCR-sequenced participants respectively.

The time point label, as the study defines it: baseline before first vaccination. The vaccinee samples were drawn from two UK trials, COV001 and COV002, one of which was a single-blind randomized controlled phase 2/3 trial testing AZD1222 (ChAdOx1 nCoV-19) in healthy adults. For TCRbeta chain sequencing, PBMC samples from trial participants were taken at day 0 and at day 28 after the second dose. CDR1 and CDR2, looked up from the germline V gene, are SGDLS and YYNGEE. V and J are trimmed by 3 bases and 4 bases, and the gene matches miss 3 bases of the junction. The CDR3 goes from the cysteine to the phenylalanine over 14 residues. Here the CDR3 DNA is all that survives: 42 bases in frame from base 1. Turning to this clone: Its specific antigen is unknown. No much larger clonotype is one base removed from it; base qualities were not supplied.

Findings and caveats that apply to the study as a whole: No day 14 peak-response samples were available, so repertoires were characterized only after the peak T cell response. Only a handful of AZD1222 recipients were SARS-CoV-2 seropositive at baseline, limiting conclusions about previously exposed vaccinees. The 56-69-year group was small, and its depth increase did not reach significance, likely because of low power. Vaccine-associated CD4 TCRs spanned the whole spike protein, with dominant responses in regions 160-218 and 743-854. Participants were mostly white British and included more females than males, and it was suggested by the authors that clonal diversity may have been underestimated. After two AZD1222 doses, both the breadth and the depth of spike-specific TCRs were significantly higher than at day 0 and than in MenACWY recipients. Reportedly, almost half of the unique spike-specific TCRs recognized epitopes lying outside the regions that are mutated in the B.1.351 and B.1.1.7 variants.

The CDR3 regions of human TCRbeta chains were subjected to immunosequencing. Per the original workflow: Repertoire TCRs were matched against a reference library of SARS-CoV-2-specific TCRs generated with the MIRA antigen-specificity platform. Breadth meant the fraction of unique TCRs that were SARS-CoV-2-associated, whereas depth meant the fraction of total T cells that were SARS-CoV-2-associated. Each spike-specific TCR was assigned to its reactive spike region and to a CD4 or CD8 class using the MIRA data. Log10-transformed breadth and depth values were compared by one-way ANOVA with Sidak's multiple comparisons tests. In TCRdb, the immuneACCESS table is reduced to in-frame sequences with V and J assigned. These tables do not hold every clone; where another copy was compared, an unresolved V gene accounts for under half, and the others remain unexplained. V and J calls and clone size are copied from that table; D and trimming were computed from the DNA. In all, the sample holds 74,000 or so clones, and 85% of those were seen once. 10% to 15% of the sample is taken by the ten largest.

The specimen was peripheral blood, collected on day 0 of AZD1222 vaccination. The receptor was derived from an adult in good health. This sequence uses TRBV9 and TRBJ1-1, with 10 junctional bases fitting TRBD1. The CDR3 in this case is CASSAWTGGTEAFF. The DNA sequence is TGTGCCAGCAGCGCCTGGACAGGGGGCACTGAAGCTTTCTTT.